This T cell receptor (beta chain) is from a study of blood T cell repertoires in COVID-19. Study-level background: PBMCs, B-cell-depleted T cells, or T cells were the source of the cDNA or gDNA that made up the material.

This CDR3 has 15 amino acids. Trimming removed 4 bases from V and 7 bases from J; junction bases left unmatched: 9. In germline, CDR1 is SGHDT, CDR2 YYEEEE. Clones were read by immunoSEQ multiplex PCR, and TCRdb kept only the in-frame ones, dropping some. In the table there are about 180,000 clones, 80% to 90% of which are singletons. The V and J genes are TRBV5-6 and TRBJ2-1; 9 bases line up with TRBD2. The specimen was peripheral blood. This TCR derives from a man aged 18 to 29 who had recovered from COVID-19. The CDR3 loop is CASSHGTSLWNEQFF. The CDR3 nucleotides are TGTGCCAGCAGCCACGGGACTAGCTTATGGAATGAGCAGTTCTTC.